This TCR beta chain was captured by sequencing in a study of Graves' ophthalmopathy and Graves' hyperthyroidism. Findings and caveats of the study: An approximately 84% specificity and 85% to 90% sensitivity were achieved by a 13-signature model that separated ophthalmopathy from stable hyperthyroidism.

V was cut by 7 bases and J by 5 bases, with 15 bases left in between. Germline V gives CDR1 ENHRY, CDR2 SYGVKD. The CDR3 spans 13 residues. Using RNA transcripts, the TCR beta CDR3 regions were amplified. Scientists carried out first-round RT-PCR using HTBI primers and then a second-round multiplex PCR. Each CDR3 protein gets one entry after TCRdb re-called the multiplex PCR reads with MiXCR. The sample holds around 1,000,000 distinct CDR3 sequences, less than 45% seen once. This clonotype has ten or more counts. Its specificity is not known. The sample consisted of peripheral blood or thyroid tissue (not recorded which). The rearrangement links TRBV10-3 to TRBJ2-7; D is uncertain. The source of this sequence is an adult man with Graves' hyperthyroidism. The CDR3 here is CAIIDNVGNEQYF. The CDR3, as DNA: TGTGCCATCATTGACAATGTGGGGAACGAGCAGTACTTC.